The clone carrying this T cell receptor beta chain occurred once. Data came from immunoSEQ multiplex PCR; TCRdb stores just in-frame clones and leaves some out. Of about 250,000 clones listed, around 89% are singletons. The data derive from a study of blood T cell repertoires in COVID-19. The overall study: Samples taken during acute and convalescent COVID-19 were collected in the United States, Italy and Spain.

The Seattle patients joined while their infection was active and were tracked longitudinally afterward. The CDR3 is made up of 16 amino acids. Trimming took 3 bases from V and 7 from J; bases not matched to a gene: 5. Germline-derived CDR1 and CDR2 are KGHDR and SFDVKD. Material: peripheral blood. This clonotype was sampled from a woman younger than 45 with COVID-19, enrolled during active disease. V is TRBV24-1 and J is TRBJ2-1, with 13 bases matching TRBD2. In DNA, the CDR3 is TGTGCCACCAGTGATCCGGGGACTAGCGGGGAAAATGAGCAGTTCTTC. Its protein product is CATSDPGTSGENEQFF.